A selection of T cell receptor beta chains follows, all from one sample in a study of graft-versus-host responses after intestinal transplantation. Sequencing was performed with immunoSEQ multiplex PCR; in TCRdb, only in-frame clones are kept and a portion is missing. Among 3,500 to 5,500 clones listed, approximately 80% were seen once. The specimen was ileum tissue, collected 9 days after transplant. The receptors derive from a human patient who received an intestinal transplant, so some T cells may come from the graft donor. CDR3s include the opening cysteine and the closing phenylalanine or tryptophan. A D gene is named only where the DNA matches it firmly. A clone size is listed for some rows: how often the clone was seen (once, few, many), or a class if it is expanded.

clone size	D gene	V gene	J gene	CDR3 DNA	CDR3 protein
.	TRBD1	TRBV6-5	TRBJ1-5	TGTGCCAGCAGTTACTCGGTAACAGGGGGTCAGCCCCAGCATTTT	CASSYSVTGGQPQHF
.	.	TRBV18	TRBJ2-1	TGTGCCAGCTCACCACGGTGGGGGGCTCCCTACAATGAGCAGTTCTTC	CASSPRWGAPYNEQFF
.	TRBD1	TRBV28	TRBJ2-1	TGTGCCAGCAGTTTCCGGGGGACAGGTCGGTACTACAATGAGCAGTTCTTC	CASSFRGTGRYYNEQFF
.	TRBD1	TRBV5-5	TRBJ2-2	TGTGCCAGCAGCTCAGGGGGCGCCGACACCGGGGAGCTGTTTTTT	CASSSGGADTGELFF
few	.	TRBV29-1	TRBJ2-7	TGCAGCGTTATGCGGGGACCCTACGAGCAGTACTTC	CSVMRGPYEQYF
.	TRBD1	TRBV7-9	TRBJ1-2	TGTGCCAGCAGACGACAGGGCGCTAACTATGGCTACACCTTC	CASRRQGANYGYTF
.	.	TRBV10-3	TRBJ2-7	TGTGCCACCCCGGGACATAACTCCTACGAGCAGTACTTC	CATPGHNSYEQYF
few	.	TRBV7-8	TRBJ2-1	TGTGCCAGCAGGCCAAGAGGAGGAAATGAGCAGTTCTTC	CASRPRGGNEQFF
.	TRBD2	TRBV29-1	TRBJ2-7	TGCAGCGGAGCGGGAGGGCCTGGCTACGAGCAGTACTTC	CSGAGGPGYEQYF
.	.	TRBV7-9	TRBJ1-2	TGTGCCAGCAGCTGGGGTTCTAACTATGGCTACACCTTC	CASSWGSNYGYTF
.	TRBD2	TRBV27	TRBJ2-7	TGTGCCAGCAGTTTATCGACTAGCGGGAAGGGCGAGCAGTACTTC	CASSLSTSGKGEQYF
.	.	TRBV10-1	TRBJ1-1	TGCGCCACCCCGAACACAGGTTACATGAACACTGAAGCTTTCTTT	CATPNTGYMNTEAFF
.	.	TRBV6-5	TRBJ1-4	TGTGCCAGCAGTTACAATGGAGCTAATGAAAAACTGTTTTTT	CASSYNGANEKLFF
.	TRBD1	TRBV28	TRBJ1-3	TGTGCCAGCAGAAAACCAGGGCTACGGTTTTTACAGGGGACTGGAAACACCATATATTTT	CASRKPGLRFLQGTGNTIYF
.	.	TRBV28	TRBJ2-3	TGTGCCAGCAATTCCAGGGACTTTAGCACAGATACGCAGTATTTT	CASNSRDFSTDTQYF
.	.	TRBV5-1	TRBJ2-1	TGCGCCAGCAGCTTCTATCTTTCGGGTAGCTCCTACAATGAGCAGTTCTTC	CASSFYLSGSSYNEQFF
.	.	TRBV29-1	TRBJ1-1	TGCAGCGTACCCGGACTACGAAGGACTGAAGCTTTCTTT	CSVPGLRRTEAFF
.	.	TRBV6-8	TRBJ2-3	TGTGCCAGCACAACTAGCAGCACAGATACGCAGTATTTT	CASTTSSTDTQYF
.	.	TRBV7-9	TRBJ2-1	TGTGCCAGCAGCTTAAGGGAAGGGCGCAAGGCCCCGTTCTTC	CASSLREGRKAPFF
.	TRBD1	TRBV9	TRBJ2-5	TGTGCCAGCAGCGTAGCCGGAAATTCGTGGACAGGGGAAGAGACCCAGTACTTC	CASSVAGNSWTGEETQYF
.	TRBD1	TRBV5-5	TRBJ2-3	TGTGCCAGCAGCTCCGGACAGGGCGGTCCAGATACGCAGTATTTT	CASSSGQGGPDTQYF
.	.	TRBV19	TRBJ2-3	TGTGCCAGTAGTATTGGTAGCGGCACAGATACGCAGTATTTT	CASSIGSGTDTQYF
.	TRBD2	TRBV7-2	TRBJ2-7	TGTGCCAGCAGCTTAGTTGGGACTAGCGCCTACGAGCAGTACTTC	CASSLVGTSAYEQYF
.	.	TRBV2	TRBJ1-2	TGTGCCAGCAAGGACCGGGACATCACCTATGGCTACACCTTC	CASKDRDITYGYTF
.	.	TRBV10-3	TRBJ1-4	TGTGCCATCAGTGAGTCAGACTTTCGTCTTTCAACTAATGAAAAACTGTTTTTT	CAISESDFRLSTNEKLFF
.	TRBD1	TRBV5-6	TRBJ1-2	TGTGCCAGCAGCTTGGGACAGGGGGGCTACACCTTC	CASSLGQGGYTF
few	.	TRBV7-9	TRBJ2-5	TGTGCCAGCAGTTTCCCGCCCCGGACCCAGTACTTC	CASSFPPRTQYF
.	TRBD1	TRBV28	TRBJ2-7	TGTGCCAGCAGTTTAAGACAGGGGACCTACGAGCAGTACTTC	CASSLRQGTYEQYF
.	TRBD2	TRBV7-3	TRBJ2-2	TGTGCCGGCCGCGGGGGCGGGGAGCTGTTTTTT	CAGRGGGELFF
.	.	TRBV6-5	TRBJ2-3	TGTGCCAGCAGTTACCCCCGGCAGGTAATCGCAGATACGCAGTATTTT	CASSYPRQVIADTQYF
.	TRBD2	TRBV7-3	TRBJ2-1	TGTGCCAGCAGCTTAGGGACTAGCGGCTACAATGAGCAGTTCTTC	CASSLGTSGYNEQFF
.	TRBD1	TRBV19	TRBJ1-5	TGTGCCAGTAGTAGGGGAAGGGACAGTTATCAGCCCCAGCATTTT	CASSRGRDSYQPQHF
.	.	TRBV4-2	TRBJ2-7	TGTGCCAGCAGGCGACTACCGGGCTTGGGCGAGCAGTACTTC	CASRRLPGLGEQYF
.	TRBD1	TRBV14	TRBJ1-1	TGTGCCAGCAGCCATGGACAGGGCGTTGACGACACTGAAGCTTTCTTT	CASSHGQGVDDTEAFF
.	TRBD1	TRBV19	TRBJ1-2	TGTGCCAGTAGTAGGGACAGGGCGGTCTATGGCTACACCTTC	CASSRDRAVYGYTF
.	.	TRBV10-3	TRBJ1-6	TGTGCCATCAGGGAGGGTGGGAATTCACCCCTCCACTTT	CAIREGGNSPLHF
.	TRBD1	TRBV12-5	TRBJ1-5	TGTGCTAGTGGTTTGGTACGGACAGGGGATTTGGATCAGCCCCAGCATTTT	CASGLVRTGDLDQPQHF
.	TRBD2	TRBV5-6	TRBJ2-7	TGTGCCAGCAGCTTTAGAGGACTAGCGGGACACGAGCAGTACTTC	CASSFRGLAGHEQYF
.	.	TRBV10-2	TRBJ2-7	TGCGCCAGCAGTGAGAGATACGAGCAGTACTTC	CASSERYEQYF
.	.	TRBV28	TRBJ2-7	TGTGCCAGCAGTATTCTGGGGCTCGATCAACCCTACGAGCAGTACTTC	CASSILGLDQPYEQYF
.	.	TRBV27	TRBJ2-2	TGTGCCAGCAGTTGGACGGCGAACACCGGGGAGCTGTTTTTT	CASSWTANTGELFF
.	.	TRBV7-2	TRBJ2-3	TGTGCCAGCAGCTTATACGAGTTTCGTAGCACAGATACGCAGTATTTT	CASSLYEFRSTDTQYF
.	.	TRBV5-1	TRBJ2-1	TGCGCCAGCAGCTTGGACCCGCGCCGGAATTACAATGAGCAGTTCTTC	CASSLDPRRNYNEQFF
.	TRBD2	TRBV7-3	TRBJ2-2	TGTGCCAGCAGCTGCTATCAGCCTAGCGGGGCCCGCACCGGGGAGCTGTTTTTT	CASSCYQPSGARTGELFF
.	.	TRBV7-9	TRBJ2-2	TGTGCCAGCAGCTTAGTGGCAGGGGTCACCGGGGAGCTGTTTTTT	CASSLVAGVTGELFF
.	TRBD1	TRBV4-1	TRBJ2-1	TGCGCCAGCAGCCCCCGCGCGTCGGGACAGGGAAACAATGAGCAGTTCTTC	CASSPRASGQGNNEQFF
.	.	TRBV28	TRBJ1-6	TGTGCCAGCAGTATTTTGACCCTCCAGCTTAATTCACCCCTCCACTTT	CASSILTLQLNSPLHF
.	.	TRBV6-4	TRBJ2-3	TGTGCCAGCAGTGAGGGCCCGCGAGAAACAGATACGCAGTATTTT	CASSEGPRETDTQYF
.	TRBD2	TRBV25-1	TRBJ2-3	TGTGCCAGCAGTGAAAAAACTAGCGGGGGGGCCTGGGATACGCAGTATTTT	CASSEKTSGGAWDTQYF
.	.	TRBV28	TRBJ2-5	TGTGCCAGCAGTTTAGCAGGGCCACTGGGAGAGACCCAGTACTTC	CASSLAGPLGETQYF